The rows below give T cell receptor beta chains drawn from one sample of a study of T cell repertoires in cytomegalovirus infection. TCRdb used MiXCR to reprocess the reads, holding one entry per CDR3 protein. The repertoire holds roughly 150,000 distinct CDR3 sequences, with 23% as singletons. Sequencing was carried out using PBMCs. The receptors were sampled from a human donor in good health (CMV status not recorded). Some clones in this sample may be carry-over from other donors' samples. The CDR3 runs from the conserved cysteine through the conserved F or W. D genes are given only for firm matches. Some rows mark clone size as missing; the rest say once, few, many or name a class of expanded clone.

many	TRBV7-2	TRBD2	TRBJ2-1	TGTGCCAGCAGCTTACGGATCCCGCTTCTAGCGGGAGGGCGCAATGAGCAGTTCTTC	CASSLRIPLLAGGRNEQFF
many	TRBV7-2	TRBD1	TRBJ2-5	TGTGCCAGCAGCTTCCGGGGACAGGCCGGGGAGACCCAGTACTTC	CASSFRGQAGETQYF
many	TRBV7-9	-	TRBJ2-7	TGTGCCAGCAGCCAGGAGGTCTACGAGCAGTACTTC	CASSQEVYEQYF
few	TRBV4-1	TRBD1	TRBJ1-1	TGCGCCAGCAGCCAGCACAGGGGGATGAACACTGAAGCTTTCTTT	CASSQHRGMNTEAFF
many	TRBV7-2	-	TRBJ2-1	TGTGCCAGCAACTTAGTTGCTAGCTACAATGAGCAGTTCTTC	CASNLVASYNEQFF
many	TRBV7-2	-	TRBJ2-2	TGTGCCAGCAGCCACACCACCGGGGAGCTGTTTTTT	CASSHTTGELFF
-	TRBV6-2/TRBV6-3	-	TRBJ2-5	TGTGCCAGCAGCCAGAATCAAGAGACCCAGTACTTC	CASSQNQETQYF
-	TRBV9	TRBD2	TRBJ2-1	TGTGCCAGCAGCGCACCGGGACTAGCGGGAGGCCCCCACCTATACAATGAGCAGTTCTTC	CASSAPGLAGGPHLYNEQFF
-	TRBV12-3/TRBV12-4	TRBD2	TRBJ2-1	TGTGCCAGCAGCATCATAGCGGGAGGGTCTAATGAGCAGTTCTTC	CASSIIAGGSNEQFF
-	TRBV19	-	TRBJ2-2	TGTGCCAGTAGTATCCTTCAGAACACCGGGGAGCTGTTTTTT	CASSILQNTGELFF
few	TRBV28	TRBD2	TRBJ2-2	TGTGCCAGCAGTCCCCGGGGTAGCGGGAGGGCTGGCACCGGGGAGCTGTTTTTT	CASSPRGSGRAGTGELFF
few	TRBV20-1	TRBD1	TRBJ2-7	TGCAGTGCTACCTCTGGACAGGGTCACGAGCAGTACTTC	CSATSGQGHEQYF
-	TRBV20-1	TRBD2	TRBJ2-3	TGCAGTGCCGGGAGGGCGCGCACAGATACGCAGTATTTT	CSAGRARTDTQYF
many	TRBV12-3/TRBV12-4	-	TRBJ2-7	TGTGCCAGCACCCCGCCGGGGAGGTCCTACGAGCAGTACTTC	CASTPPGRSYEQYF
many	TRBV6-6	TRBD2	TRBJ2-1	TGTGCCAGCAGTTACTCGCTAGCTGCGGGAGGGCCGGTCAATGAGCAGTTCTTC	CASSYSLAAGGPVNEQFF
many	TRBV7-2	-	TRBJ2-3	TGTGCCAGCAGCCTCCCCCTTAGCACAGATACGCAGTATTTT	CASSLPLSTDTQYF
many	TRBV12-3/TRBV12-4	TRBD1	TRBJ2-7	TGTGCCAGCAATCCGGGACAGTGGTCCTACGAGCAGTACTTC	CASNPGQWSYEQYF
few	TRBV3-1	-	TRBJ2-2	TGTGCCAGCAGCCCGAGCGGCACTTACACCGGGGAGCTGTTTTTT	CASSPSGTYTGELFF
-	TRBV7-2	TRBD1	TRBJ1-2	TGTGCCAGCAGCTTAGACGGAACAGGGGCGGCTAACTATGGCTACACCTTC	CASSLDGTGAANYGYTF
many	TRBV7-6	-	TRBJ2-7	TGTGCCAGCAGCTTAATGAGAAGGGATGAGCAGTACTTC	CASSLMRRDEQYF
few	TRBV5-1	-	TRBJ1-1	TGCGCCAGCAGCTTGCTCGGCGTCCAGGCGAACACTGAAGCTTTCTTT	CASSLLGVQANTEAFF
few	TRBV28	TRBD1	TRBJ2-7	TGTGCCAGCAGTCCTCCAGACAGGGGGTCCTACGAGCAGTACTTC	CASSPPDRGSYEQYF
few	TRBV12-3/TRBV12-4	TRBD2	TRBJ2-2	TGTGCCAGCAGGCCCGGGACTAGCGGGTCTGGGGAGCTGTTTTTT	CASRPGTSGSGELFF
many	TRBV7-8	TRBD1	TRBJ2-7	TGTGCCAGCAGCTTAGAAGGGGGCGGGGAGCAGTACTTC	CASSLEGGGEQYF
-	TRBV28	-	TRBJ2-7	TGTGCCAGCAGCCCCCAGGACTATTCCCACGAGCAGTACTTC	CASSPQDYSHEQYF
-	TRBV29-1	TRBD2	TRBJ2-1	TGCAGCGTTGAGGGTTCGGAGACTAGCGGGTACAATGAGCAGTTCTTC	CSVEGSETSGYNEQFF
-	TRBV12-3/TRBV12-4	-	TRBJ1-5	TGTGCCAGCAGCGAAAGGACAGCGAATCACCCCCAGCATTTT	CASSERTANHPQHF
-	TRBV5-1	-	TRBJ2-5	TGCGCCAGCAGCTTGGAGGCGTTTTGGGGTGGAGAGACCCAGTACTTC	CASSLEAFWGGETQYF
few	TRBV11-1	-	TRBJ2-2	TGTGCCAGCAGCTTATTGCGCAACACCGGGGAGCTGTTTTTT	CASSLLRNTGELFF
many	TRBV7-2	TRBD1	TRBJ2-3	TGTGCCAGCAGACACAGGGGGCAAACAGATACGCAGTATTTT	CASRHRGQTDTQYF
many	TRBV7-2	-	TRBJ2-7	TGTGCCAGCAGCTTTTTGAGCTCCTACGAGCAGTACTTC	CASSFLSSYEQYF
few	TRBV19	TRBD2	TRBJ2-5	TGTGCCAGTAGTACCCGGGGGGGCCAGGTCCAGTACTTC	CASSTRGGQVQYF
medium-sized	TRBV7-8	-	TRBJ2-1	TGTGCCAGCAGCTTCACCCGAAGGAATGAGCAGTTCTTC	CASSFTRRNEQFF
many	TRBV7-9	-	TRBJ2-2	TGTGCCAGCAGCTTACAAGCTAGCCCCACCGGGGAGCTGTTTTTT	CASSLQASPTGELFF
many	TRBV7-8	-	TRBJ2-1	TGTGCCAGCAGCACCCGGGAGCCCCCCTACAATGAGCAGTTCTTC	CASSTREPPYNEQFF
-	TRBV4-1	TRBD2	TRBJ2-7	TGCGCCAGCAGCCAAGCTGGACTAGCGTCTTACGAGCAGTACTTC	CASSQAGLASYEQYF
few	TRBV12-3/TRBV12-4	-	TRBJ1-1	TGTGCCAGCAGTTTGCGGGGGCAAAGCGCTCCTGAAGCTTTCTTT	CASSLRGQSAPEAFF
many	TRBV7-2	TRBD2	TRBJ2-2	TGTGCCAGCAGCCCAGGACTAGCGGGGTGGGGCACCGGGGAGCTGTTTTTT	CASSPGLAGWGTGELFF
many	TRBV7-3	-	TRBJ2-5	TGTGCCAGCAGCTTGTATACAGGATCAGAGACCCAGTACTTC	CASSLYTGSETQYF
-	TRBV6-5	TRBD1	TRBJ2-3	TGTGCCAGCAGTTACTTCACAGGGGGAAGGGGCACAGATACGCAGTATTTT	CASSYFTGGRGTDTQYF
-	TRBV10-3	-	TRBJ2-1	TGTGCCATCAGTGAGTCCAATGAGCAGTTCTTC	CAISESNEQFF
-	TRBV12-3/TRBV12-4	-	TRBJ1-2	TGTGCCAGCAGCAGACATCAGGGTGACTATGGCTACACCTTC	CASSRHQGDYGYTF
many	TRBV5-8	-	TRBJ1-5	TGTGCCAGCAATCGGGGTTTGCAGCCCCAGCATTTT	CASNRGLQPQHF
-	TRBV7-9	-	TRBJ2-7	TGTGCCAGCAGTGAGGGGCCCTACGAGCAGTACTTC	CASSEGPYEQYF
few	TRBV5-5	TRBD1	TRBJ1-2	TGTGCCAGCAGCTTGGGGGCCAGGGGGGTGAACTATGGCTACACCTTC	CASSLGARGVNYGYTF
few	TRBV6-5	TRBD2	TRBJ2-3	TGTGCCAGCAGTTACCATAGCGGGGGGGCTCCAGATACGCAGTATTTT	CASSYHSGGAPDTQYF
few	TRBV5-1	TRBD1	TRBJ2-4	TGCGCCAGCAGCACCTGGACAGGGTCTTATCGGGACATTCAGTACTTC	CASSTWTGSYRDIQYF
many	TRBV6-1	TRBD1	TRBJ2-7	TGTGCCAGCAGTCGAACCGCCTTGGGACAGGGGGAAAGGGAGCAGTACTTC	CASSRTALGQGEREQYF
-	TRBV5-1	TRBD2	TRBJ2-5	TGCGCCAGCAGCTTACTAGCGAAGGAGACCCAGTACTTC	CASSLLAKETQYF
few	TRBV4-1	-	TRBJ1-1	TGCGCCAGCAGCCAAGATGGAGGGAAAGCTTTCTTT	CASSQDGGKAFF
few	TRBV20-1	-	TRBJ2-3	TGCAGTGCTAGAGATGAAACGGACACCACAGATACGCAGTATTTT	CSARDETDTTDTQYF
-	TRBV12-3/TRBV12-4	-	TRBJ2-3	TGTGCCAGCACGTCCACAGATACGCAGTATTTT	CASTSTDTQYF
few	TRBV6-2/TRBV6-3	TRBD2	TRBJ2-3	TGTGCCAGCAGTTACTCTAGCGGGATGGGGCGCGATACGCAGTATTTT	CASSYSSGMGRDTQYF
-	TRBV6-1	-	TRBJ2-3	TGTGCCAGCAGTGAACCGTCTCGCGGGGGCGTCCCTTGGGGCACAGATACGCAGTATTTT	CASSEPSRGGVPWGTDTQYF
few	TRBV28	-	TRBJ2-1	TGTGCCAGCCTACAGGGGAGGTTCGGGAATGAGCAGTTCTTC	CASLQGRFGNEQFF
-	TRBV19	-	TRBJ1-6	TGTGCCAGTAGTTCCAGCGGGGGGGCCTCACGTTCACCCCTCCACTTT	CASSSSGGASRSPLHF